This T cell receptor beta chain was observed in a study of vaccination effects on CD4 cells after COVID-19. Study-level results: The study had few convalescent patients and no early post-infection timepoints. Marked clonal contraction was seen in infection- and vaccine-induced clones late after vaccination.

Using viral peptide pools, the ViraFEST assay grew out antigen-specific CD4+ T cells prior to sequencing. Following a roughly eleven-day culture, CD4+ T cells were purified. The participants, recipients of two vaccine doses, got either BNT162b2 or mRNA-1273. Having tested negative for nucleocapsid antibodies, the vaccine recipients showed no prior SARS-CoV-2 infection. PBMC cultures contained 1.8 million or so cells per well, 9.5 to 10 IU/ml IL-2 and around 9.9 ug/ml peptides. Note on this clone: Antigen specificity is unknown.

Generated by immunoSEQ multiplex PCR, the TCRdb table keeps only in-frame clones and is missing some. The sample includes roughly 68,000 clones, about 74% seen only once; the top ten take roughly 1.5%. The sequence derives from a human donor who received a COVID-19 vaccine. The specimen comprised CD4+ T cells from PBMCs cultured with HCoV-229E spike peptides, sampled after COVID-19 vaccination.

The CDR3 nucleotides are TGTGCCAGCAGCAGCACGAGGGGAGATACGCAGTATTTT. It yields the protein CASSSTRGDTQYF. J is TRBJ2-3 and V is TRBV7-3, with D perhaps matching TRBD1 or TRBD2 (5 bases each). CDR1 and CDR2 from the germline V gene are SGHTA and FQGTGA. There are 13 residues in the CDR3. V lost 5 bases and J 5 bases, leaving 11 bases between the germline ends.